The 10 T cell receptor beta chains given below trace back to one sample, sequenced in a study of CD8 T cells in Susac syndrome. RNA totalling about 0.5 to 1 ug underwent reverse transcription with random hexamers. TCRdb recomputed calls from the immunoSEQ multiplex PCR reads with MiXCR, one row per CDR3 protein. This table has around 130,000 distinct CDR3 sequences, around 94% appearing once. The sequenced sample consisted of CD4+ T cells from PBMCs. These receptors all stem from a human donor with multiple sclerosis.

This chain joins TRBV12-3 or TRBV12-4 and TRBJ2-5; D not certain. With 4 bases removed from V and 4 bases from J, the gap between germline ends came to 10 bases. The CDR3 has 13 amino acids. The CDR3 DNA reads as TGTGCCAGCAGTTGGAGAATAGCAGAGACCCAGTACTTC. It codes for CASSWRIAETQYF.

The chain links TRBV4-1 to TRBJ2-3; TRBD1 or TRBD2 may be the D gene (5 bases each). Trimming shortened V by 0 bases and J by 1 base, and 17 bases separated the two germline ends. There are 18 residues in the CDR3. Per germline, CDR1 MGHRA and CDR2 YSYEKL. Here the CDR3 DNA reads TGCGCCAGCAGCCAAGACGGGGCCCAGGGAAGAGGCACAGATACGCAGTATTTT. This codes for CASSQDGAQGRGTDTQYF.

J is TRBJ1-5 and V is TRBV7-8; 8 bases agree with TRBD1. CDR1 is SGHVS and CDR2 is FQNEAQ in the germline V gene. Trimming cost V 0 bases and J 1 base; bases outside gene matches: 8. The CDR3 is made up of 18 amino acids. CDR3 loop: CASSLAPQDRASNQPQHF. For the CDR3, the DNA is TGTGCCAGCAGCTTAGCACCTCAGGACAGGGCCAGCAATCAGCCCCAGCATTTT.

This chain uses TRBV29-1 with TRBJ2-7; D perhaps matches TRBD1 (7 bases). This CDR3 spans 13 amino acids. Germline values: CDR1 SQVTM, CDR2 ANQGSEA. The V end lost 7 bases, the J end lost 3 bases, and 16 bases lay between the germline ends. CDR3 sequence: CSARGRLVYEQYF. The CDR3 nucleotides read TGCAGCGCCAGGGGGAGACTAGTCTACGAGCAGTACTTC.

This chain's CDR3 is CASSLGPGGEEYQPQHF. As DNA, the CDR3 is TGCGCCAGCAGCTTGGGACCAGGGGGCGAAGAATATCAGCCCCAGCATTTT. The rearrangement uses TRBV5-1 and TRBJ1-5; 8 bases line up with TRBD1. There are 17 residues in the CDR3. Trimming took 0 bases from V and 5 from J; bases not matched to a gene: 10. Germline CDR1 is SGHRS and CDR2 is YFSETQ.

V usage is TRBV6-1 and J usage is TRBJ1-2; D ambiguous. Trimming pared 7 bases from V and 1 base from J, leaving 13 bases between. Germline values: CDR1 MNHNS, CDR2 SASEGT. This CDR3 spans 14 amino acids. The CDR3 DNA reads as TGTGCCAGCATCGTCTTTGGTAGTAACTATGGCTACACCTTC. Translated, it gives CASIVFGSNYGYTF.

The V call is TRBV5-4, the J call TRBJ2-5, with TRBD1 as a possible D gene (7 bases). Germline V CDR1 and CDR2: SGHNT, YYREEE (reference sequence). V shed 1 base and J shed 6 bases, with 10 bases lying between them. This CDR3 comprises 13 residues. The CDR3: CASSLQGGKTQYF. In DNA form, the CDR3 reads TGTGCCAGCAGCTTGCAGGGGGGAAAGACCCAGTACTTC.

J is TRBJ1-2 and V is TRBV30, with D possibly matching TRBD1 (6 bases). The CDR3 contains 11 residues. Germline V gene sequence: CDR1 GTSNPN, CDR2 SVGIG (reference sequence). V was pared by 3 bases and J by 9 bases, with 11 bases between. This CDR3 is CAWRFRGSYTF. The CDR3 DNA sequence: TGTGCCTGGAGATTCAGGGGAAGCTACACCTTC.

The V call is TRBV5-1, the J call TRBJ2-2; D is ambiguous. Trimming shortened V by 0 bases and J by 7 bases, and 13 bases separated the two germline ends. This CDR3 has 15 residues. Germline V gives CDR1 SGHRS, CDR2 YFSETQ. As DNA, the CDR3 is TGCGCCAGCAGCTTGGTCCCTGGGGTCATCGGGGAGCTGTTTTTT. It yields the protein CASSLVPGVIGELFF.

V and J are TRBV12-3 or TRBV12-4 and TRBJ1-3, with 9 bases that match TRBD1. The V segment lost 6 bases and the J segment 2 bases; nucleotides outside the gene matches: 2. This CDR3 comprises 14 residues. The CDR3 here is CASRGQGTGNTIYF. The CDR3 region has the DNA TGTGCCAGCAGGGGACAGGGTACTGGAAACACCATATATTTT.